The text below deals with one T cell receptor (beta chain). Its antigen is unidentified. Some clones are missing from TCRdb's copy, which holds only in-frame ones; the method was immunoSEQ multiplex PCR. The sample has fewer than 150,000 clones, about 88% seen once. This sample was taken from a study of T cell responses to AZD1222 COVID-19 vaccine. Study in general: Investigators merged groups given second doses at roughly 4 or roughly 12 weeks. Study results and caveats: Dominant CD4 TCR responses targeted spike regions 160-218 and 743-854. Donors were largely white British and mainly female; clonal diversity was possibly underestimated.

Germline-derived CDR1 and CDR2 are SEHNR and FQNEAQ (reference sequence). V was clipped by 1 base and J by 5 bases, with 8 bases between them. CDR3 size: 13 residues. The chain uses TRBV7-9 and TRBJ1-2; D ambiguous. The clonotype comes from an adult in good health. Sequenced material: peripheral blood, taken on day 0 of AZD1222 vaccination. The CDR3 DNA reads TGTGCCAGCAGCTTAGACCCCGGGTATGGCTACACCTTC. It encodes CASSLDPGYGYTF.